This T cell receptor beta chain was captured in a study of T-cell reconstitution after alpha-beta-depleted transplantation in children. The library targeted TCRbeta and was prepared with unique molecular identifiers. TCRdb passed the PCR reads through MiXCR, listing each CDR3 protein once. In the table there are around 340,000 distinct CDR3 sequences, 10% to 15% of which are singletons. Trimming took 5 bases from V and 4 from J; bases not matched to a gene: 10. The CDR3 length is 16 residues. Germline V gene lookup returns CDR1 SGHVS and CDR2 FQNEAQ. J is TRBJ2-5 and V is TRBV7-8, with TRBD2 matching over 10 bases. The TCR comes from a human donor who donated a stem cell graft to a child with Fanconi anemia. The source was PBMCs, collected from the stem cell graft. This CDR3 is CASSRPSGGVRETQYF. The CDR3 DNA reads TGTGCCAGCAGCCGACCCAGCGGGGGGGTCAGAGAGACCCAGTACTTC.